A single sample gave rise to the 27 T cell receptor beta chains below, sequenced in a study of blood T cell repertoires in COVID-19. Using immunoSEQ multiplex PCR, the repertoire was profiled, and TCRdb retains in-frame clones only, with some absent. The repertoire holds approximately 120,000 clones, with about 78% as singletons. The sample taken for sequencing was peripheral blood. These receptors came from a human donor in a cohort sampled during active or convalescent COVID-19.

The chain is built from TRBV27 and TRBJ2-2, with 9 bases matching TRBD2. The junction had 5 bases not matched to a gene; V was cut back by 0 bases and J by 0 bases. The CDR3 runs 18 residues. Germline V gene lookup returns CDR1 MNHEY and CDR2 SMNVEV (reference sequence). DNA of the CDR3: TGTGCCAGCAGTTTATCGAGCCTAGCGGGGACGAACACCGGGGAGCTGTTTTTT. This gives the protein CASSLSSLAGTNTGELFF.

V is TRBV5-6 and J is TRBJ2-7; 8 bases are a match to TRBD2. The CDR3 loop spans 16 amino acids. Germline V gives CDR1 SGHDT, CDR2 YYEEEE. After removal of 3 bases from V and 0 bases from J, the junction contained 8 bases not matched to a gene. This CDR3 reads CASSSLAGLNSYEQYF. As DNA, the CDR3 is TGTGCCAGCAGCTCCTTAGCGGGATTGAACTCCTACGAGCAGTACTTC.

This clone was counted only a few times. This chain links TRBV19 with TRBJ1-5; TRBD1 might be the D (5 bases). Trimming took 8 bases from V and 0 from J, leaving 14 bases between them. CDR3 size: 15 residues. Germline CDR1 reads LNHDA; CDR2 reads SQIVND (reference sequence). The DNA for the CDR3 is TGTGCCAGTGGTAACAGGTTCTATAGCAATCAGCCCCAGCATTTT. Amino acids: CASGNRFYSNQPQHF.

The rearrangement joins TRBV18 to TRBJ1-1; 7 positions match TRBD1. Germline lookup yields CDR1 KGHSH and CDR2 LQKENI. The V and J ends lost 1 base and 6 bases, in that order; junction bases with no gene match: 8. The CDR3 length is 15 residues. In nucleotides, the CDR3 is TGTGCCAGCTCACCACTACATAACAGGGGCGCTGAAGCTTTCTTT. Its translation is CASSPLHNRGAEAFF.

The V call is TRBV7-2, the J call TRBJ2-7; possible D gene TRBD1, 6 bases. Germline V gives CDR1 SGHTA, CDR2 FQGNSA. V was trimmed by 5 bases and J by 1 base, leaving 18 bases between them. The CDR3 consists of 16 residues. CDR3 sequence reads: CASSPRQAKISYEQYF. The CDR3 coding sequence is TGTGCCAGCAGCCCGAGACAGGCGAAAATATCCTACGAGCAGTACTTC.

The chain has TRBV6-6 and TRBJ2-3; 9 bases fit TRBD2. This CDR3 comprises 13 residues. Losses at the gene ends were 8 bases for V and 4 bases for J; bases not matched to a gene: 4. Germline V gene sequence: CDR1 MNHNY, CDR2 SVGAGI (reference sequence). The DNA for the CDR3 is TGTGCCAGCGTTGCGGGAGGGGCAGATACGCAGTATTTT. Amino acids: CASVAGGADTQYF.

The DNA for the CDR3 is TGTGCCAGCAGGGAGGGAAGATACGAGCAGTACTTC. Translated: CASREGRYEQYF. The chain uses TRBV2 and TRBJ2-7; D is possibly TRBD2 (6 bases). V shed 6 bases and J shed 4 bases, with 10 bases lying between them. The V gene's germline CDR1 is SNHLY and CDR2 FYNNEI. This CDR3 contains 12 residues.

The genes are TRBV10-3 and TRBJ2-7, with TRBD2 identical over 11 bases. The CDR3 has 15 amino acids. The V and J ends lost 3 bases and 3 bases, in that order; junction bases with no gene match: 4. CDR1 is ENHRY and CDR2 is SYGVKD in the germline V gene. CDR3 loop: CAISDSGTSGYEQYF. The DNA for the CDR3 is TGTGCCATCAGTGACTCCGGGACTAGCGGCTACGAGCAGTACTTC.

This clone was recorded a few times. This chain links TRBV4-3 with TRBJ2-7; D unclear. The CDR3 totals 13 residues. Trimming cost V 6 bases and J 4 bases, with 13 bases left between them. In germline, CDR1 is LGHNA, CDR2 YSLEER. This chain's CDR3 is CASSRQVLYEQYF. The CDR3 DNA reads TGCGCCAGCAGTCGTCAGGTATTGTACGAGCAGTACTTC.

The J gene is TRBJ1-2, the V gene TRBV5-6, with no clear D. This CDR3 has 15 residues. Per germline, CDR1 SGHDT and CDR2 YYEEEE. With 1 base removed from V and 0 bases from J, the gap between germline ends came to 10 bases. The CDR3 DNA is TGTGCCAGCAGCTTGTTAGCCGGCCCTAACTATGGCTACACCTTC. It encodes CASSLLAGPNYGYTF. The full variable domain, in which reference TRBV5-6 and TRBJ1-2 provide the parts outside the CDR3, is DAGVTQSPTHLIKTRGQQVTLRCSPKSGHDTVSWYQQALGQGPQFIFQYYEEEERQRGNFPDRFSGHQFPNYSSELNVNALLLGDSALYLCASSLLAGPNYGYTFGSGTRLTVV.

Here the CDR3 DNA reads TGTGCCAGCAGCTTGTCTATGGGGGGGAAACCTCAAGAGACCCAGTACTTC. This gives the protein CASSLSMGGKPQETQYF. The rearrangement joins TRBV5-5 to TRBJ2-5; 7 bases fit TRBD2. The CDR3 consists of 17 residues. Germline trimming cut 1 base from V and 2 bases from J; bases unmatched to any gene: 11. The germline gives CDR1 SGHKS, CDR2 YYEKEE (reference sequence).

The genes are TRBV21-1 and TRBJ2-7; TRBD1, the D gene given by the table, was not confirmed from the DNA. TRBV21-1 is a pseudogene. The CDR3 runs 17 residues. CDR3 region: CASSKVRRGVLSYEQYF. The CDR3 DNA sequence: TGTGCCAGCAGCAAAGTTCGCAGGGGCGTTCTCTCCTACGAGCAGTACTTC.

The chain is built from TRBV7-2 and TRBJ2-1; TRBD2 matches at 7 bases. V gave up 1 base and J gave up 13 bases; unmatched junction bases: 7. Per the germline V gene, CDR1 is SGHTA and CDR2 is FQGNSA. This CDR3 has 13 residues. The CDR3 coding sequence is TGTGCCAGCAGCTTAGGGTTAAGCGGGAATCAGTTCTTC. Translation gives CASSLGLSGNQFF.

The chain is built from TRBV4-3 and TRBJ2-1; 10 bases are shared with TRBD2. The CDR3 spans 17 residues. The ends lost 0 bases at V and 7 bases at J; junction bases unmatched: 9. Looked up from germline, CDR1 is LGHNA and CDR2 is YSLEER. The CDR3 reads CASSQDFWSSGGNEQFF. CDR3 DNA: TGCGCCAGCAGCCAAGATTTTTGGTCTAGCGGGGGTAATGAGCAGTTCTTC.

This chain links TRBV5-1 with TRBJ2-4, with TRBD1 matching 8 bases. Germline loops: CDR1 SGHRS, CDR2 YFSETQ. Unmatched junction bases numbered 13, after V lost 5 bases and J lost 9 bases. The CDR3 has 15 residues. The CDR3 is CASSPDRGFWVIQYF. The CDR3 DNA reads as TGCGCCAGCAGTCCTGACAGGGGATTTTGGGTCATTCAGTACTTC.

The CDR3 coding sequence is TGTGCCAGCAGCCGGGCGTGGGGGGCTGGAAACACCATATATTTT. It encodes CASSRAWGAGNTIYF. The rearrangement uses TRBV14 and TRBJ1-3, with a weak D call TRBD1 (5 bases). Trimming cost V 4 bases and J 2 bases, with 12 bases left between them. The CDR3 has 15 amino acids. The germline gives CDR1 SGHDN, CDR2 FVKESK.

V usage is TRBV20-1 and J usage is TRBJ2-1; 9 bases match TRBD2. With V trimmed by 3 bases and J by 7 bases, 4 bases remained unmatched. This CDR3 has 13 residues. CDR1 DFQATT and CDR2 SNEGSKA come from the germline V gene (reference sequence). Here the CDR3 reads CSASSGRGNEQFF. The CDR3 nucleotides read TGCAGTGCTAGTAGCGGGAGAGGAAATGAGCAGTTCTTC.

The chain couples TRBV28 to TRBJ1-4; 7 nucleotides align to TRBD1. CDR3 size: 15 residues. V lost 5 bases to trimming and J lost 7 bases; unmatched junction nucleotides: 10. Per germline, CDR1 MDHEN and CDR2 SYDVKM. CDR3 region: CASSPPTGQAEKLFF. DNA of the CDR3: TGTGCCAGCAGTCCTCCAACAGGACAGGCTGAAAAACTGTTTTTT.

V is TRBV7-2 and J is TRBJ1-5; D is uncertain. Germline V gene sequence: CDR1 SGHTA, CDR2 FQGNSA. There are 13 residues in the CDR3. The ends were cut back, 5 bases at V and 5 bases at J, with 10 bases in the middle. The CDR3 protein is CASSHDKHQPQHF. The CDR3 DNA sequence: TGTGCCAGCAGCCATGACAAGCATCAGCCCCAGCATTTT.

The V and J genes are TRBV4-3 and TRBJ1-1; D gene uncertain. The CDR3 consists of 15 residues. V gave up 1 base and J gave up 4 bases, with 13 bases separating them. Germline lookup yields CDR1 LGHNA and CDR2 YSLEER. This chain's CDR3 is CASSQGRRARTEAFF. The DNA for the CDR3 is TGCGCCAGCAGCCAAGGACGGCGGGCGCGCACTGAAGCTTTCTTT.

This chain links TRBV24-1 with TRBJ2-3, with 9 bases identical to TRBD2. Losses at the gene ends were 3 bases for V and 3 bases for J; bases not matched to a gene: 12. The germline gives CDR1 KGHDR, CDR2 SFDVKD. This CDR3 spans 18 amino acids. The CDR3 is CATSDPGFGTSPTDTQYF. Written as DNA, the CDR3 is TGTGCCACCAGTGATCCCGGCTTTGGGACTAGCCCGACAGATACGCAGTATTTT.

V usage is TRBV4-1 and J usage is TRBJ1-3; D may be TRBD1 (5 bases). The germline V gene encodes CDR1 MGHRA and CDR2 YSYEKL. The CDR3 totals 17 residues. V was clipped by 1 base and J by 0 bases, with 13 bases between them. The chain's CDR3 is CASSQVPPGISGNTIYF. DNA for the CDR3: TGCGCCAGCAGCCAAGTTCCTCCAGGGATCTCTGGAAACACCATATATTTT.

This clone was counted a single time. CDR3 in amino acids: CASSSSRGAVEAFF. The CDR3 coding sequence is TGTGCCAGCAGTTCTTCACGGGGGGCTGTTGAAGCTTTCTTT. The J gene is TRBJ1-1, the V gene TRBV6-5; D perhaps matches TRBD1 (6 bases). Germline CDR1 and CDR2: MNHEY and SVGAGI. The CDR3 sequence is 14 residues long. V was cut by 4 bases and J by 7 bases, with 16 bases left in between.

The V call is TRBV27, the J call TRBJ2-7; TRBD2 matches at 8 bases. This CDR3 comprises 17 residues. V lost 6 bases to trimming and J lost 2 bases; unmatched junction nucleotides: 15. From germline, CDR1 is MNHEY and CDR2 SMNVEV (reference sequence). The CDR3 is CASSTLRAGGVPYEQYF. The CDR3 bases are TGTGCCAGCAGCACCCTCAGGGCCGGGGGGGTCCCCTACGAGCAGTACTTC.

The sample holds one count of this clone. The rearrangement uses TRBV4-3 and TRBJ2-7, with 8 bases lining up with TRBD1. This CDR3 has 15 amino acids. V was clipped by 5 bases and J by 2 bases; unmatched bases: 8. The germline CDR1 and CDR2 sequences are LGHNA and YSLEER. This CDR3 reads CASSYGQGGTYEQYF. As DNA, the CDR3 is TGCGCCAGCAGCTATGGACAGGGTGGGACCTACGAGCAGTACTTC.

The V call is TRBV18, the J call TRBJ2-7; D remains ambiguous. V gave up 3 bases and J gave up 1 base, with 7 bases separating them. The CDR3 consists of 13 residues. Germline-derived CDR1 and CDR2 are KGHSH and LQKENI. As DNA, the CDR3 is TGTGCCAGCTCACCGACCGGGTCCTACGAGCAGTACTTC. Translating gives CASSPTGSYEQYF.

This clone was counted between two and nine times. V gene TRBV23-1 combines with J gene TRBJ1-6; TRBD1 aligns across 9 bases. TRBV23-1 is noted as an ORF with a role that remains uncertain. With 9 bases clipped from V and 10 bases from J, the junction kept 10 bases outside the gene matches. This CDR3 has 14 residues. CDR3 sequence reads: CASPGDRVESPLHF. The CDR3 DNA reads TGCGCCAGTCCAGGGGACAGGGTAGAATCACCCCTCCACTTT.